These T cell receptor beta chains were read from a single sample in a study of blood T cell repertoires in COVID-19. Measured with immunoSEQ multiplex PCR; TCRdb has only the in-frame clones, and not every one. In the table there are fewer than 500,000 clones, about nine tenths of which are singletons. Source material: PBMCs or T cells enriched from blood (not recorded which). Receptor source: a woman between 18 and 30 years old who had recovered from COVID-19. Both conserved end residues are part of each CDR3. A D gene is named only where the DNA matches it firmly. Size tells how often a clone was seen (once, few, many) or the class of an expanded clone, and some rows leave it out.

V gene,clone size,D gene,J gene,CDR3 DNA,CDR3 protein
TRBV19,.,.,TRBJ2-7,TGTGCCAGCTCCCAGGCAACGTTGGGGGCTCACGAGCAGTACTTC,CASSQATLGAHEQYF
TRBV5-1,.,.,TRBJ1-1,TGCGCCAGCAGCTCGGGACAACTGAACACTGAAGCTTTCTTT,CASSSGQLNTEAFF
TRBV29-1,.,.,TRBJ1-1,TGCAGCGTTGAACGACATATATTTAACACTGAAGCTTTCTTT,CSVERHIFNTEAFF
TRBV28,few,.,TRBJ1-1,TGTGCCAGCAGTTTAACATCCTCTGAAGCTTTCTTT,CASSLTSSEAFF
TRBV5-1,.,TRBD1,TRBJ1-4,TGCGCCAGCAGCGCATCAATTTTGACAGGGGAAACCAATGAAAAACTGTTTTTT,CASSASILTGETNEKLFF
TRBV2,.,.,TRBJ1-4,TGTGCCAGCAACCCCTCGACAGCCCAGAATGAAAAACTGTTTTTT,CASNPSTAQNEKLFF
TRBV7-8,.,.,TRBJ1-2,TGTGCCAGCAGTCCGTCTAGGTCCGATTATGGCTACACCTTC,CASSPSRSDYGYTF
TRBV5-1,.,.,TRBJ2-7,TGCGCCAGCAGTGGCAGTGCCTACGAGCAGTACTTC,CASSGSAYEQYF
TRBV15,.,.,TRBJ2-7,TGTGCCACCAGCAGAGACAGGGGCTACGAGCAGTACTTC,CATSRDRGYEQYF
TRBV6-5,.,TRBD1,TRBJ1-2,TGTGCCAGCAGGCGAACCACAGGGGGCTATGGCTACACCTTC,CASRRTTGGYGYTF
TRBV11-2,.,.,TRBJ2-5,TGTGCCAGCAGCCAAGGGACTCCAGGGGAGACCCAGTACTTC,CASSQGTPGETQYF
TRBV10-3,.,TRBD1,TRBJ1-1,TGTGCCGCCGCGACAGGGGGCAGGACTGAAGCTTTCTTT,CAAATGGRTEAFF
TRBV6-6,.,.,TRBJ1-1,TGTGCCAGCAGTCCCCCCCGGCTCGGGAATGTCGCGATGAACACTGAAGCTTTCTTT,CASSPPRLGNVAMNTEAFF
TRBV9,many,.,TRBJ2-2,TGTGCCAGCAGCCCGGAGAGCTCCGCGAACACCGGGGAGCTGTTTTTT,CASSPESSANTGELFF
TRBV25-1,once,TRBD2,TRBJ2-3,TGTGCCAGCAGTGATCGTTTGCTAGCGGGGGAACCCACAGATACGCAGTATTTT,CASSDRLLAGEPTDTQYF
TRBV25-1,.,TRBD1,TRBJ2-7,TGTGCCAGCATTAGCGTTTTAGGACAGGAATTCTACGAGCAGTACTTC,CASISVLGQEFYEQYF
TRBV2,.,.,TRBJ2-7,TGTGCCAGCAGTACGGGGGGCGCGAAAGAGCAGTACTTC,CASSTGGAKEQYF
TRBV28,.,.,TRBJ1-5,TGTGCCAGCAGTTTAACAGGGATGGGTCAGCCCCAGCATTTT,CASSLTGMGQPQHF
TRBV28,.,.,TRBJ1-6,TGTGCCAGCAGTTTCACCGACAGAGGTTCACCCCTCCACTTT,CASSFTDRGSPLHF
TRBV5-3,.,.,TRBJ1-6,TGTGCCAGAGGGATTTCTGGGGAGGCCTTGTCCCTCCACTTT,CARGISGEALSLHF
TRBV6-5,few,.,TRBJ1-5,TGTGCCAGCAGGACAGGCTTGGAGCAGCCCCAGCATTTT,CASRTGLEQPQHF
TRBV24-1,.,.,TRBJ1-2,TGTGCCACCAGTGCCTGGGGGGATGGCTACACCTTC,CATSAWGDGYTF
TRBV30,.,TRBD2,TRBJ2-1,TGTGCCTGGAGTGAGGGAAGGGCGGGGGGCCTCAATGAGCAGTTCTTC,CAWSEGRAGGLNEQFF
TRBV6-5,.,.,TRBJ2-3,TGTGCCAGCACCGGGCGGGACAGCGCCACAGATACGCAGTATTTT,CASTGRDSATDTQYF
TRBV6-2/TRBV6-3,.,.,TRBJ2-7,TGTGCCAGCAGTTACGGGGTTAGCGGCTACGAGCAGTACTTC,CASSYGVSGYEQYF
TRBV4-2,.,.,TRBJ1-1,TGTGCCAGCAGCCAAGTCGGGATGAACACTGAAGCTTTCTTT,CASSQVGMNTEAFF
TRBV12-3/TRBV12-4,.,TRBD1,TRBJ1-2,TGTGCCAGCACCCGCGAAGGGACAGGCAAAGAAACCTTC,CASTREGTGKETF
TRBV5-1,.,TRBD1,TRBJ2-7,TGCGCCAGCAGCGACAGGGTGGGGTACGAGCAGTACTTC,CASSDRVGYEQYF
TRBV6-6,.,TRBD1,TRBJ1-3,TGTGCCAGCAGCCCCGGGACAGGGGGAGACACCATATATTTT,CASSPGTGGDTIYF
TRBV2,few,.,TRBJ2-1,TGTGCCAGCAGCCCCACTGACAATGAGCAGTTCTTC,CASSPTDNEQFF
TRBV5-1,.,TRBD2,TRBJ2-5,TGCGCCAGCAGCTCTAGCGGGGGGTACCTAGCTGGAGAGACCCAGTACTTC,CASSSSGGYLAGETQYF
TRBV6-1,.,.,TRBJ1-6,TGTGCCAGCAGTGAACAGGGATTTAGTTCACCCCTCCACTTT,CASSEQGFSSPLHF